The rows below give T cell receptor beta chains drawn from one sample of a study of T cell repertoires in cytomegalovirus infection. One entry per CDR3 protein, called by TCRdb with MiXCR from the reads. This repertoire shows approximately 1,000,000 distinct CDR3 sequences, roughly 30% found once; its top ten account for over 13%. The antigens of these receptors remain unknown. Source: cultured CD8+ T cells from PBMCs, taken from culture after CMV antigen stimulation. All receptors derive from a human donor in good health (CMV status not recorded). Some clones in this sample may be carry-over from other donors' samples. CDR3s include the opening cysteine and the closing phenylalanine or tryptophan. Fields, in order: clone size, D gene, J gene, V gene, CDR3 DNA, CDR3 protein. A D gene is named only where the DNA matches it firmly. A row's size may be missing; if present it is once, few, many or a size class.

clone size: many; D gene: TRBD2; J gene: TRBJ2-1; V gene: TRBV27; CDR3 DNA: TGTGCCAGCAGTATTAGCGGGGGAGGAAATGAGCAGTTCTTC; CDR3 protein: CASSISGGGNEQFF
clone size: many; D gene: -; J gene: TRBJ1-1; V gene: TRBV27; CDR3 DNA: TGTGCCAGCAGTCCAACAGGGCGTTTAGCTGAAGCTTTCTTT; CDR3 protein: CASSPTGRLAEAFF
clone size: few; D gene: -; J gene: TRBJ1-1; V gene: TRBV4-1; CDR3 DNA: TGCACCAGCAGCCAAGATATCCCCCCGGCCATGAACACTGAAGCTTTCTTT; CDR3 protein: CTSSQDIPPAMNTEAFF
clone size: many; D gene: -; J gene: TRBJ2-1; V gene: TRBV7-2; CDR3 DNA: TGTGCCAGCAGCACCCTTGAGGAGGAGCAGTTCTTC; CDR3 protein: CASSTLEEEQFF
clone size: -; D gene: TRBD1; J gene: TRBJ1-1; V gene: TRBV5-6; CDR3 DNA: TGTGCCAGCAACAACCCGGGACAGGCCCAAAGCGGGTCCACTGAAGCTTTCTTT; CDR3 protein: CASNNPGQAQSGSTEAFF
clone size: -; D gene: TRBD1; J gene: TRBJ2-2; V gene: TRBV29-1; CDR3 DNA: TGCAGCGTTTACCGGACAGGGGTGCACACCGGGGAGCTGTTTTTT; CDR3 protein: CSVYRTGVHTGELFF
clone size: many; D gene: -; J gene: TRBJ2-5; V gene: TRBV7-9; CDR3 DNA: TGTGCCAGCAGCCCCCGGGGGCCGACAGGGTTAGAGACCCAGTACTTC; CDR3 protein: CASSPRGPTGLETQYF
clone size: -; D gene: TRBD2; J gene: TRBJ2-7; V gene: TRBV12-3/TRBV12-4; CDR3 DNA: TGTGCCAGCAGTCCCCGGGGAGGGGTCGAGCAGTACTTC; CDR3 protein: CASSPRGGVEQYF
clone size: -; D gene: -; J gene: TRBJ2-5; V gene: TRBV15; CDR3 DNA: TGTGCCACCAGCCTGGGACTGGACCAAGAGACCCAGTACTTC; CDR3 protein: CATSLGLDQETQYF
clone size: few; D gene: TRBD1; J gene: TRBJ2-2; V gene: TRBV6-6; CDR3 DNA: TGTGCCAGCAGTTACTCCCGGGACAGGGGGGCCGGGGAGCTGTTTTTT; CDR3 protein: CASSYSRDRGAGELFF
clone size: many; D gene: -; J gene: TRBJ2-1; V gene: TRBV7-6; CDR3 DNA: TGTGCCAGCAGCCCTCCGAGGAATGAGCAGTTCTTC; CDR3 protein: CASSPPRNEQFF
clone size: -; D gene: -; J gene: TRBJ1-2; V gene: TRBV7-9; CDR3 DNA: TGTGCCAGCAGCTTAGGGGTAGGCAGCAACTATGGCTACACCTTC; CDR3 protein: CASSLGVGSNYGYTF
clone size: -; D gene: -; J gene: TRBJ1-5; V gene: TRBV27; CDR3 DNA: TGTGCCAGCAGTATGGGGGGGTCGCGCAATCAGCCCCAGCATTTT; CDR3 protein: CASSMGGSRNQPQHF
clone size: -; D gene: -; J gene: TRBJ2-2; V gene: TRBV7-4; CDR3 DNA: TGTGCCAGCAGGTATTCCGGACTCCCAACGGCCGGGGAACTGTTTTTT; CDR3 protein: CASRYSGLPTAGELFF
clone size: -; D gene: TRBD2; J gene: TRBJ2-1; V gene: TRBV6-2/TRBV6-3; CDR3 DNA: TGTGCCAGCACCCGGGGGGGCAGGGCTTTCTATGAGCAGTTCTTC; CDR3 protein: CASTRGGRAFYEQFF
clone size: -; D gene: -; J gene: TRBJ1-1; V gene: TRBV5-5; CDR3 DNA: TGTGCCAGCAGTCTTGTTGGCCGGCCCAACACTGAAGCTTTCTTT; CDR3 protein: CASSLVGRPNTEAFF
clone size: -; D gene: TRBD2; J gene: TRBJ2-5; V gene: TRBV7-9; CDR3 DNA: TGTGCCAGCAGCTTCGTGGCGGGGGGAAGAGAGACCCAGTACTTC; CDR3 protein: CASSFVAGGRETQYF
clone size: -; D gene: TRBD1; J gene: TRBJ1-2; V gene: TRBV19; CDR3 DNA: TGTGCCAGTAGTTGGACAGGATATAAAATTTATGGCTACACCTTC; CDR3 protein: CASSWTGYKIYGYTF
clone size: -; D gene: TRBD2; J gene: TRBJ2-5; V gene: TRBV7-9; CDR3 DNA: TGTGCCAGCATGCCTCCTAGCGGGGTAGGGAAGACCCAGTACTTC; CDR3 protein: CASMPPSGVGKTQYF
clone size: -; D gene: -; J gene: TRBJ2-1; V gene: TRBV25-1; CDR3 DNA: TGTGCCAGCAGACTAGGGACTCAGTTCAATGAGCAGTTCTTC; CDR3 protein: CASRLGTQFNEQFF
clone size: few; D gene: -; J gene: TRBJ1-5; V gene: TRBV28; CDR3 DNA: TGTGCCACCTCAACTGGGCCCATATTATTCAGCAATCAGCCCCAGCATTTT; CDR3 protein: CATSTGPILFSNQPQHF
clone size: few; D gene: -; J gene: TRBJ2-1; V gene: TRBV12-3/TRBV12-4; CDR3 DNA: TGTGCCAGCAGTTTAGGGCAGGGCAGGGGTGAGCAGTTCTTC; CDR3 protein: CASSLGQGRGEQFF